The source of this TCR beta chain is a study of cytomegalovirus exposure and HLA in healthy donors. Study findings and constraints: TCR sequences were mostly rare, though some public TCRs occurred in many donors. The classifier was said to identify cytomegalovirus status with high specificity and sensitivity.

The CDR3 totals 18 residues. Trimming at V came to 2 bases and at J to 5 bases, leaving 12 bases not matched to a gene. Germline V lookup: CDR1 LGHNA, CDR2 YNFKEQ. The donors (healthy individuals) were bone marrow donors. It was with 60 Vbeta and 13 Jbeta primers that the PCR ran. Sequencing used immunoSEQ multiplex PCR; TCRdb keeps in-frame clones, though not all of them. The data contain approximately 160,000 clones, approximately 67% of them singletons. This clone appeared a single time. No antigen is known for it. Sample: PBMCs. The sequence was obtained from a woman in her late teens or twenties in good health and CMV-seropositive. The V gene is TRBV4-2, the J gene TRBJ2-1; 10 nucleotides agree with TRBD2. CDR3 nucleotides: TGTGCCAGCAGCCAATCATTCGGTCTAGCGGGGGTGGACAATGAGCAGTTCTTC. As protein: CASSQSFGLAGVDNEQFF.